This T cell receptor beta chain was found in a study of vaccination and CD4 T cells after COVID-19. About the study: At a median approximately 97 days (range 35 to 161) after diagnosis, post-COVID samples were drawn. Stimuli were overlapping spike peptide pools of SARS-CoV-2 and three common cold coronaviruses (HCoV-NL63, HCoV-OC43, HCoV-229E). Findings and limits, study-wide: Convalescent patients had a median approximately 86% of reactive clones appearing only post-vaccination.

Germline loops: CDR1 KGHDR, CDR2 SFDVKD. The CDR3 contains 14 residues. V lost 4 bases to trimming and J lost 6 bases, with 14 bases between them. Stated treatment: approximately nine-day PBMC culture with coronavirus spike peptide pools or control peptides (ViraFEST assay). Once peptide pools had expanded antigen-specific T cells, ViraFEST sequenced TCRs. This clonotype was seen only once. Its cognate antigen is unknown. Researchers used the Oncomine TCR Beta short-read assay to sequence DNA from cultured CD4+ T cells. TCRdb processed the PCR reads anew with MiXCR; each CDR3 protein has one entry. The table lists about 20,000 distinct CDR3 sequences, over 50% of them singletons.

The chain carries TRBV24-1 and TRBJ1-2; maybe TRBD1 (6 bases). Sequenced sample: CD4+ T cells from blood, cultured in vitro. The source is a human donor who had recovered from COVID-19. CDR3 protein: CATSDPGTFHGYTF. Written as DNA, the CDR3 is TGTGCCACCAGTGACCCAGGGACATTCCATGGCTACACCTTC.